The 11 T cell receptor beta chains in this list originate from one sample, sequenced in a study of Ad26.COV2.S vaccination and SARS-CoV-2 variants. Treatment specified: around 19 received Ad26.COV2.S at low or high dose, single or two shots; roughly five received placebo; per-sample allocation not given. On day 63 after the first injection, vaccine and placebo recipients gave samples. Clones were read by immunoSEQ multiplex PCR, and TCRdb kept only the in-frame ones, dropping some. Among approximately 240,000 clones, roughly 90% were seen once, and the ten largest hold 9.5% to 12%. Sequenced material: peripheral blood, taken in a trial of Ad26.COV2.S vaccine versus placebo. These receptors came from a person between 18 and 65 years old who received the Ad26.COV2.S COVID-19 vaccine or a placebo.

The rearrangement uses TRBV7-2 and TRBJ1-1; 10 nucleotides agree with TRBD1. The germline CDR1 and CDR2 sequences are SGHTA and FQGNSA. V dropped 1 base and J dropped 4; count of bases not matched to a gene: 3. This CDR3 is 15 amino acids long. CDR3 amino acids: CASSLVGTGATEAFF. The CDR3 DNA reads TGTGCCAGCAGCTTAGTCGGGACAGGGGCCACTGAAGCTTTCTTT.

This clone has just one count. At the DNA level, this CDR3 is encoded by other sequences in the same sample as well. The chain carries TRBV5-1 and TRBJ1-3, with D tentatively TRBD1 (5 bases). V lost 0 bases to trimming and J lost 0 bases, with 7 bases between them. Germline assignment: CDR1 SGHRS and CDR2 YFSETQ. The CDR3 is made up of 15 amino acids. CDR3 sequence: CASSLAGGSGNTIYF. The DNA of the CDR3 is TGCGCCAGCAGCTTGGCCGGGGGCTCTGGAAACACCATATATTTT.

This clone was counted once. At one end the junction does not follow the germline gene, possibly because of a read error. The chain uses TRBV5-1 and TRBJ2-1; 16 bases match TRBD2. The V gene's germline CDR1 is SGHRS and CDR2 YFSETQ. The CDR3 length is 16 residues. CDR3 in amino acids: CARSWGLAGGYNEQFF. The DNA for the CDR3 is TGCGCCCGCAGCTGGGGACTAGCGGGGGGGTACAATGAGCAGTTCTTC.

The rearrangement links TRBV6-6 to TRBJ2-3; 7 nucleotides match TRBD2. This CDR3 has 14 residues. Germline lookup yields CDR1 MNHNY and CDR2 SVGAGI (reference sequence). Trimming took 6 bases from V and 2 from J; bases not matched to a gene: 5. CDR3: CASRSGVPTDTQYF. The DNA for the CDR3 is TGTGCCAGCAGGAGCGGGGTCCCCACAGATACGCAGTATTTT.

V is TRBV7-2 and J is TRBJ2-6, with unresolved D. This CDR3 region has 14 residues. Trimming took off 4 bases at V and 8 bases at J, with 12 bases between the two ends. The V gene's germline CDR1 is SGHTA and CDR2 FQGNSA. This CDR3 reads CASSSFVATNVLTF. CDR3 sequence (DNA): TGTGCCAGCAGCTCCTTTGTCGCGACCAACGTCCTGACTTTC.

V gene TRBV6-2 or TRBV6-3 combines with J gene TRBJ2-7, with unresolved D. The CDR3 sequence is 15 residues long. Germline V gives CDR1 MNHEY, CDR2 SVGEGT. The germline V and J ends were trimmed by 0 bases and 6 bases, with 15 bases remaining between them. The CDR3 DNA reads TGTGCCAGCAGTTACTCAGGCAGCCTCCTCGTCGAGCAGTACTTC. Translating it yields CASSYSGSLLVEQYF.

This clone occurred a few times. This CDR3 is CASTLSSGGGNEQFF. The CDR3 DNA sequence: TGTGCCAGCACGCTTAGTAGCGGGGGAGGCAATGAGCAGTTCTTC. The chain is built from TRBV7-9 and TRBJ2-1; 9 bases are a match to TRBD2. Germline lookup yields CDR1 SEHNR and CDR2 FQNEAQ (reference sequence). The CDR3 length is 15 residues. With 7 bases clipped from V and 6 bases from J, the junction kept 10 bases outside the gene matches. Supplemented by reference TRBV7-9 and TRBJ2-1, the full variable domain reads DTGVSQNPRHKITKRGQNVTFRCDPISEHNRLYWYRQTLGQGPEFLTYFQNEAQLEKSRLLSDRFSAERPKGSFSTLEIQRTEQGDSAMYLCASTLSSGGGNEQFFGPGTRLTVL.

The chain has TRBV30 and TRBJ2-3; D gene uncertain. The germline gives CDR1 GTSNPN, CDR2 SVGIG (reference sequence). CDR3 length equals 13 residues. V was trimmed by 3 bases and J by 0 bases, leaving 7 bases between them. CDR3: CAWRTPSTDTQYF. The DNA of the CDR3 is TGTGCCTGGAGAACCCCTAGCACAGATACGCAGTATTTT.

The rearrangement links TRBV6-1 to TRBJ1-5; D is unclear. The V gene's germline CDR1 is MNHNS and CDR2 SASEGT. This CDR3 region has 15 residues. V gave up 1 base and J gave up 0 bases, with 7 bases separating them. The DNA of the CDR3 is TGTGCCAGCAGTGAAGGCAGCTATAGCAATCAGCCCCAGCATTTT. Protein: CASSEGSYSNQPQHF.

The V call is TRBV5-1, the J call TRBJ2-7; 11 nucleotides align to TRBD2. The V and J ends lost 0 bases and 6 bases, in that order; junction bases with no gene match: 8. In germline, CDR1 is SGHRS, CDR2 YFSETQ. This CDR3 contains 16 residues. CDR3 residues: CASSLGIAGGPGEQYF. The CDR3 DNA sequence: TGCGCCAGCAGCTTGGGTATAGCGGGAGGGCCTGGCGAGCAGTACTTC.

This sequence joins TRBV28 and TRBJ1-5; 8 bases fit TRBD1. Trimming took 3 bases from V and 6 from J; bases not matched to a gene: 4. The CDR3 runs to 14 residues. The germline gives CDR1 MDHEN, CDR2 SYDVKM. The DNA of the CDR3 is TGTGCCAGCAGTTTGACAGGGGAAGTTCAGCCCCAGCATTTT. This translates into CASSLTGEVQPQHF.